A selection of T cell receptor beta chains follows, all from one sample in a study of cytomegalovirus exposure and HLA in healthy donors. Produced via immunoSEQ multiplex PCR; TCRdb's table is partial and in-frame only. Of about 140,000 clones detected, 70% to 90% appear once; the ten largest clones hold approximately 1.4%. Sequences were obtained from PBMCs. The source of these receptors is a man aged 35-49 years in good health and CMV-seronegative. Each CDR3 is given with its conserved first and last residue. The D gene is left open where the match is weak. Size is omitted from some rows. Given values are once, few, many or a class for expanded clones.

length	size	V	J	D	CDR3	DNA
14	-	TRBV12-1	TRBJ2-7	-	CASSSGLCFYEQYF	TGTGCCAGCAGCTCCGGACTGTGCTTCTACGAGCAGTACTTC
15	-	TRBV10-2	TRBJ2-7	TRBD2	CASRAGLAGAYEQYF	TGCGCCAGCAGAGCGGGACTAGCGGGGGCCTACGAGCAGTACTTC
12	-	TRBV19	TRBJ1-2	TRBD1	CASRQGACGYTF	TGTGCCAGCAGACAGGGGGCGTGTGGCTACACCTTC
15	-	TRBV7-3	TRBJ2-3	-	CASSLPGSSTDTQYF	TGTGCCAGCAGCTTACCAGGGTCTAGCACAGATACGCAGTATTTT
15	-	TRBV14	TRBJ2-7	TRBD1	CASSQSTGGASEQYF	TGTGCCAGCAGCCAAAGTACAGGGGGCGCGTCCGAGCAGTACTTC
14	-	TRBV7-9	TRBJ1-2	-	CSSSLHPVFYGYTF	TGTTCCAGCAGCTTACATCCAGTTTTTTATGGCTACACCTTC
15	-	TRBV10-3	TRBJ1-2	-	CAISESPAGDYGYTF	TGTGCCATCAGTGAGTCTCCCGCCGGCGACTATGGCTATACCTTC
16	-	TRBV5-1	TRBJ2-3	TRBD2	CASSLGRGGGTDTQYF	TGCGCCAGCAGCTTGGGTCGGGGGGGCGGGACAGATACGCAGTATTTT
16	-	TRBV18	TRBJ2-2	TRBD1	CASSPPRAGGTGELFF	TGTGCCAGCTCACCACCTCGGGCAGGGGGCACCGGGGAGCTGTTTTTT
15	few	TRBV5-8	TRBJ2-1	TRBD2	CASSLGLAGYNEQFF	TGTGCCAGCAGCTTGGGGCTAGCGGGGTACAATGAGCAGTTCTTC
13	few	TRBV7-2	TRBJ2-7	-	CASSSGPVYEQYF	TGTGCCAGCAGCTCAGGCCCCGTCTACGAGCAGTACTTC
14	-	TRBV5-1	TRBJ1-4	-	CASSFRTANEKLFF	TGCGCCAGCAGCTTCAGGACAGCTAATGAAAAACTGTTTTTT
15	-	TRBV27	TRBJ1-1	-	CASSLSYGLNTEAFF	TGTGCCAGCAGTTTATCCTACGGTTTGAACACTGAAGCTTTCTTT
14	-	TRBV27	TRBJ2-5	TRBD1	CASSFGDSQETQYF	TGTGCCAGCAGTTTTGGGGACAGCCAAGAGACCCAGTACTTC
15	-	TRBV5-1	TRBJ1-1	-	CASSTPQGMNTEAFF	TGCGCCAGCAGCACCCCACAGGGTATGAACACTGAAGCTTTCTTT
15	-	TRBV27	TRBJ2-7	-	CASSLSGAVSYEQYF	TGTGCCAGCAGTTTATCTGGAGCCGTATCCTACGAGCAGTACTTC
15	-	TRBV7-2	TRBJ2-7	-	CASSFTGQGSYEQYF	TGTGCCAGCAGCTTTACAGGGCAGGGATCCTACGAGCAGTACTTC
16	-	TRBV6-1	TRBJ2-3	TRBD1	CASSAVQGAPPDTQYF	TGTGCCAGCAGTGCGGTGCAGGGGGCGCCCCCAGATACGCAGTATTTT
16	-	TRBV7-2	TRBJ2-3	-	CASSSVGGGVTDTQYF	TGTGCCAGCAGCTCTGTAGGGGGGGGTGTCACAGATACGCAGTATTTT
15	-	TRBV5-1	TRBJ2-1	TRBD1	CASSTGQSSYNEQFF	TGCGCCAGCAGCACGGGACAGAGCTCCTACAATGAGCAGTTCTTC
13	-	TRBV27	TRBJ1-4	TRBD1	CASRHSGQGLLFF	TGTGCCAGCAGACACTCGGGACAGGGGCTCCTGTTTTTT
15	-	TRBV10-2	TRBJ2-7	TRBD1	CASRPTGTGPTEQYF	TGCGCCAGCAGACCAACCGGGACAGGGCCCACCGAGCAGTACTTC
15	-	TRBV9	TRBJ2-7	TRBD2	CASSSGLAATYEQYF	TGTGCCAGCAGCTCGGGACTAGCGGCGACCTACGAGCAGTACTTC
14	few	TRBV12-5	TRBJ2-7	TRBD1	CASGSWDSPYEQYF	TGTGCTAGTGGTTCTTGGGACAGTCCCTACGAGCAGTACTTC
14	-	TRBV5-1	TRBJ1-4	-	CASSLGATNEKLFF	TGCGCCAGCAGCCTCGGAGCAACTAATGAAAAACTGTTTTTT
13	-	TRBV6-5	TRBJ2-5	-	CASSGGTFETQYF	TGTGCCAGCAGTGGCGGGACCTTCGAGACCCAGTACTTC
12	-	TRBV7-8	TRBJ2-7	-	CASRQGAYEQYF	TGTGCCAGCAGGCAAGGGGCCTACGAGCAGTACTTC
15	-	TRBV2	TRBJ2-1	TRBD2	CAGGIASGSGNEQFF	TGTGCCGGAGGTATAGCTAGCGGGAGCGGAAATGAGCAGTTCTTC
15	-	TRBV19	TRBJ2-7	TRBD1	CASSIERDRAYEQYF	TGTGCCAGTAGTATTGAGCGAGACAGGGCCTACGAGCAGTACTTC
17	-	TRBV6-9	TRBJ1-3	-	CASSYRDSCYSGNTIYF	TGTGCCAGCAGTTACCGGGACTCCTGTTACTCTGGAAACACCATATATTTT
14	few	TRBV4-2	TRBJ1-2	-	CASSHAQDSYGYTF	TGTGCCAGCAGCCACGCCCAGGACTCTTATGGCTACACCTTC
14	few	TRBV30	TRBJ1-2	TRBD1	CAWTRTGGDYGYTF	TGTGCCTGGACCCGGACAGGGGGCGACTATGGCTACACCTTC